The next 28 T cell receptor beta chains were all read from a single sample in a study of control samples from healthy donors and cancer patients. Assay: immunoSEQ multiplex PCR; the TCRdb copy retains only in-frame clones and omits some. The repertoire has over 150,000 clones, 90% to 95% of them found once; the top ten carry about 5%. The material sequenced was blood. The origin of the receptors is a middle-aged man in good health.

The chain is built from TRBV11-2 and TRBJ2-7, with no clear D. Germline CDR1 and CDR2: SGHAT and FQNNGV. V was trimmed by 1 base and J by 3 bases, leaving 7 bases between them. This CDR3 has 13 amino acids. The chain's CDR3 is CASSLGVDYEQYF. As DNA, the CDR3 is TGTGCCAGCAGCTTAGGGGTGGACTACGAGCAGTACTTC.

This clone was recorded a few times. This sequence joins TRBV5-1 and TRBJ1-1; possible D gene TRBD1, 6 bases. The CDR3 contains 16 residues. The V gene lost 0 bases and the J gene lost 4 bases, with 16 bases spanning the gap. The V gene's germline CDR1 is SGHRS and CDR2 YFSETQ. Here the CDR3 DNA reads TGCGCCAGCAGCTTGGTAGTTGGGGGCGCGGGCACTGAAGCTTTCTTT. Protein product: CASSLVVGGAGTEAFF. The complete variable domain, with remaining parts taken from reference TRBV5-1 and TRBJ1-1, reads KAGVTQTPRYLIKTRGQQVTLSCSPISGHRSVSWYQQTPGQGLQFLFEYFSETQRNKGNFPGRFSGRQFSNSRSEMNVSTLELGDSALYLCASSLVVGGAGTEAFFGQGTRLTVV.

The genes are TRBV5-5 and TRBJ2-3, with D perhaps being TRBD1 or TRBD2 (6 bases each). The length of the CDR3 is 16 residues. Deletions cut 0 bases from V and 1 base from J, with 12 bases between. CDR1 and CDR2 from the germline V gene are SGHKS and YYEKEE (reference sequence). The CDR3 here is CASSLVPGGGTDTQYF. As DNA, the CDR3 is TGTGCCAGCAGCTTGGTCCCCGGGGGCGGCACAGATACGCAGTATTTT.

The chain is built from TRBV30 and TRBJ1-1; no clear D gene. CDR1 is GTSNPN, CDR2 SVGIG, per germline (reference sequence). The CDR3 is 11 amino acids. The V end was cut by 0 bases, the J end by 7 bases, with 6 bases between. The DNA of the CDR3 is TGTGCCTGGAGTGTCCCGGGTGAAGCTTTCTTT. As protein: CAWSVPGEAFF.

V is TRBV30 and J is TRBJ2-7, with no clear D. This CDR3 contains 11 residues. CDR1 and CDR2 from the germline V gene are GTSNPN and SVGIG (reference sequence). The ends were cut back, 4 bases at V and 5 bases at J, with 9 bases in the middle. The CDR3 DNA reads TGTGCCTGGAAGGCCAGGAACGAGCAGTACTTC. Amino acids: CAWKARNEQYF.

The gene calls are TRBV3-1 (or the pseudogene TRBV3-2) and TRBJ1-4, with D perhaps matching TRBD1 (5 bases). V was cut by 2 bases and J by 5 bases, with 30 bases left in between. Germline V gene data show CDR1 as LGHDT and CDR2 as YNNKEL (reference sequence). The length of the CDR3 is 21 residues. CDR3 in DNA: TGTGCCAGCAGCCAATTGTTGCGAGGAGGGGTGGGGAGAGGGATAAATGAAAAACTGTTTTTT. It codes for CASSQLLRGGVGRGINEKLFF.

The V gene is TRBV7-2, the J gene TRBJ1-2, with 7 bases lining up with TRBD1. The CDR3 covers 15 residues. After removal of 5 bases from V and 4 bases from J, the junction contained 10 bases not matched to a gene. Germline V gives CDR1 SGHTA, CDR2 FQGNSA. The CDR3 spells CASSPGDRVAYGYTF. CDR3 DNA sequence: TGTGCCAGCAGCCCAGGCGACAGGGTGGCCTATGGCTACACCTTC.

The chain couples TRBV27 to TRBJ1-2, with D perhaps matching TRBD1 (5 bases). Looked up from germline, CDR1 is MNHEY and CDR2 is SMNVEV (reference sequence). This CDR3 has 15 residues. Trimming pared 3 bases from V and 8 bases from J, leaving 19 bases between. In DNA, the CDR3 is TGTGCCAGCAGTTTCGGGACGGCTTCCCGGGAAGGCTACACCTTC. It codes for CASSFGTASREGYTF.

This chain's CDR3 is CASSIPGSNQPQHF. As DNA, the CDR3 is TGTGCCAGTAGTATTCCAGGTTCCAATCAGCCCCAGCATTTT. This chain joins TRBV19 and TRBJ1-5; D ambiguous. The CDR3 runs 14 residues. Germline CDR1 reads LNHDA; CDR2 reads SQIVND (reference sequence). With 3 bases removed from V and 3 bases from J, the gap between germline ends came to 9 bases.

V is TRBV12-3 or TRBV12-4 and J is TRBJ1-5; D unclear. The ends were cut back, 5 bases at V and 3 bases at J, with 8 bases in the middle. CDR3 length equals 13 residues. CDR3 in DNA: TGTGCCAGCAGTGGGTCCTACAATCAGCCCCAGCATTTT. This codes for CASSGSYNQPQHF.

This rearrangement joins TRBV2 to TRBJ1-3, with D uncertain. V lost 6 bases to trimming and J lost 4 bases, with 10 bases between them. The CDR3 covers 13 residues. The germline CDR1 and CDR2 sequences are SNHLY and FYNNEI. CDR3 in DNA: TGTGCCAGCAGGTCAGGACGAGGAAACACCATATATTTT. Translation gives CASRSGRGNTIYF.

The rearrangement links TRBV7-9 to TRBJ2-5, with 16 bases aligning to TRBD2. The V and J ends lost 2 bases and 5 bases, in that order; junction bases with no gene match: 5. The CDR3 spans 17 residues. Germline loops: CDR1 SEHNR, CDR2 FQNEAQ (reference sequence). Here the CDR3 DNA reads TGTGCCAGCAGCTTACCGGGACTAGCGGGGGGGATGGAGACCCAGTACTTC. This gives the protein CASSLPGLAGGMETQYF. Combining the CDR3 with reference TRBV7-9 and TRBJ2-5 gives the whole variable domain DTGVSQNPRHKITKRGQNVTFRCDPISEHNRLYWYRQTLGQGPEFLTYFQNEAQLEKSRLLSDRFSAERPKGSFSTLEIQRTEQGDSAMYLCASSLPGLAGGMETQYFGPGTRLLVL.

CDR3 bases: TGTGCCAGCAGCTTGCGGGGGACAGGCCCCGAGCAGTACTTC. This codes for CASSLRGTGPEQYF. The V gene is TRBV5-8, the J gene TRBJ2-7; 8 positions match TRBD1. From germline, CDR1 is SGHTS and CDR2 YDEGEE. The junction had 6 bases not matched to a gene; V was cut back by 1 base and J by 6 bases. The CDR3 has 14 residues.

This chain connects TRBV27 to TRBJ1-6; TRBD1 is a possible D gene (6 bases). Looked up from germline, CDR1 is MNHEY and CDR2 is SMNVEV (reference sequence). This CDR3 is 15 amino acids long. The germline V and J ends were trimmed by 4 bases and 8 bases, with 15 bases remaining between them. The CDR3 bases are TGTGCCAGCAGTTCCTGGACAGTAGGTTATTCACCCCTCCACTTT. Its protein product is CASSSWTVGYSPLHF.

The CDR3 spells CASSFQTNTEAFF. The CDR3 nucleotides read TGTGCCAGCAGCTTCCAGACGAACACTGAAGCTTTCTTT. This chain connects TRBV5-5 to TRBJ1-1; the D is unclear. This CDR3 contains 13 residues. With 2 bases removed from V and 1 base from J, the gap between germline ends came to 6 bases. Germline V lookup: CDR1 SGHKS, CDR2 YYEKEE (reference sequence). The full variable domain, completed using reference TRBV5-5 and TRBJ1-1, is DAGVTQSPTHLIKTRGQQVTLRCSPISGHKSVSWYQQVLGQGPQFIFQYYEKEERGRGNFPDRFSARQFPNYSSELNVNALLLGDSALYLCASSFQTNTEAFFGQGTRLTVV.

The chain has TRBV19 and TRBJ1-5, with a weak D call TRBD1 (5 bases). The V and J ends lost 5 bases and 1 base respectively, with 12 bases between them. The CDR3 totals 15 residues. Looked up from germline, CDR1 is LNHDA and CDR2 is SQIVND (reference sequence). The CDR3 sequence: CASSWGGGSNQPQHF. CDR3 DNA sequence: TGTGCCAGTAGTTGGGGGGGTGGGAGCAATCAGCCCCAGCATTTT.

This clone was counted a single time. This chain uses TRBV14 with TRBJ1-4, with a possible D match to TRBD1 (5 bases). Germline V CDR1 and CDR2: SGHDN, FVKESK. The ends were cut back, 3 bases at V and 2 bases at J, with 13 bases in the middle. This CDR3 contains 16 residues. The CDR3 is CASSQTVGLTNEKLFF. CDR3 in DNA: TGTGCCAGCAGCCAGACAGTTGGTTTGACTAATGAAAAACTGTTTTTT.

This clone was seen a handful of times. The chain recombines TRBV18 with TRBJ2-7, with no clear D. Germline CDR1 reads KGHSH; CDR2 reads LQKENI. The CDR3 is 13 residues long. V was pared by 2 bases and J by 4 bases, with 9 bases between. CDR3 sequence (DNA): TGTGCCAGCTCACCAGACGGTGGGTACGAGCAGTACTTC. As protein: CASSPDGGYEQYF.

This rearrangement joins TRBV11-1 to TRBJ1-2; TRBD1 matches 9 bases. Germline V CDR1 and CDR2: SGHAT, FQDESV (reference sequence). This CDR3 spans 13 amino acids. Trimming took 6 bases from V and 6 from J; bases not matched to a gene: 5. The CDR3 DNA is TGTGCCAGCAGGGCCACAGGGGGCAATGGCTACACCTTC. It yields the protein CASRATGGNGYTF.

The V and J genes are TRBV30 and TRBJ1-6; perhaps TRBD1 as D (5 bases). Between the trimmed V and J ends, which lost 0 bases and 10 bases, there was a span of 13 bases. The CDR3 loop spans 14 amino acids. Germline values: CDR1 GTSNPN, CDR2 SVGIG (reference sequence). CDR3 residues: CAWSVLQGRSPLHF. As DNA, the CDR3 is TGTGCCTGGAGTGTACTGCAGGGACGGTCACCCCTCCACTTT.

The J gene is TRBJ2-4, the V gene TRBV6-5; TRBD1 agrees at 10 bases. CDR3 length: 15 amino acids. With V trimmed by 0 bases and J by 6 bases, 2 bases remained unmatched. Looked up from germline, CDR1 is MNHEY and CDR2 is SVGAGI. The CDR3 coding sequence is TGTGCCAGCAGTTACTCGGGACAGGGGAGAAACATTCAGTACTTC. Translating gives CASSYSGQGRNIQYF.

The rearrangement links TRBV6-5 to TRBJ1-6; TRBD1 matches at 8 bases. The CDR3 runs to 14 residues. Germline values: CDR1 MNHEY, CDR2 SVGAGI. The V gene end was trimmed by 6 bases and the J gene end by 5 bases; junction bases not matched to a gene: 3. In DNA, the CDR3 is TGTGCCAGCAGGGGACAGGTCGATAATTCACCCCTCCACTTT. Amino acid sequence: CASRGQVDNSPLHF.

V and J are TRBV9 and TRBJ2-7; 7 nucleotides line up with TRBD2. With 0 bases clipped from V and 6 bases from J, the junction kept 6 bases outside the gene matches. CDR3 length equals 14 residues. Germline CDR1 reads SGDLS; CDR2 reads YYNGEE. CDR3 DNA: TGTGCCAGCAGCGTAGGAGGGGAGGGCGGCGAGCAGTACTTC. Its protein product is CASSVGGEGGEQYF.

This clone is a singleton in its sample. V is TRBV4-1 and J is TRBJ1-2; no clear D gene. CDR3 length: 14 amino acids. Trimming pared 1 base from V and 6 bases from J, leaving 12 bases between. Per germline, CDR1 MGHRA and CDR2 YSYEKL. The CDR3 bases are TGCGCCAGCAGCCAAGTGGGCAAGGTCAATGGCTACACCTTC. Its translation: CASSQVGKVNGYTF.

The rearrangement links TRBV9 to TRBJ2-7; tentative D call: TRBD2 (6 bases). The CDR3 has 14 residues. Germline V gene data show CDR1 as SGDLS and CDR2 as YYNGEE. V shed 0 bases and J shed 0 bases, with 7 bases lying between them. Here the CDR3 DNA reads TGTGCCAGCAGCGTAGGGGGGGACTCCTACGAGCAGTACTTC. Its translation: CASSVGGDSYEQYF. Drawing the rest from reference TRBV9 and TRBJ2-7, the complete variable domain is DSGVTQTPKHLITATGQRVTLRCSPRSGDLSVYWYQQSLDQGLQFLIQYYNGEERAKGNILERFSAQQFPDLHSELNLSSLELGDSALYFCASSVGGDSYEQYFGPGTRLTVT.

The gene calls are TRBV7-9 and TRBJ2-7; TRBD1 matches at 7 bases. Trimming at V came to 2 bases and at J to 1 base, leaving 8 bases not matched to a gene. Per the germline V gene, CDR1 is SEHNR and CDR2 is FQNEAQ (reference sequence). CDR3 length: 16 amino acids. The CDR3 here is CASSLTTGSTSYEQYF. CDR3 nucleotides: TGTGCCAGCAGCTTAACGACAGGGTCCACATCCTACGAGCAGTACTTC. The full variable domain, completed using reference TRBV7-9 and TRBJ2-7, is DTGVSQNPRHKITKRGQNVTFRCDPISEHNRLYWYRQTLGQGPEFLTYFQNEAQLEKSRLLSDRFSAERPKGSFSTLEIQRTEQGDSAMYLCASSLTTGSTSYEQYFGPGTRLTVT.

The rearrangement uses TRBV6-6 and TRBJ1-3; D unresolved. V lost 8 bases and J 10 bases, leaving 12 bases between the germline ends. CDR1 is MNHNY, CDR2 SVGAGI, per germline (reference sequence). This CDR3 spans 11 amino acids. This CDR3 is CASREGGTIYF. CDR3 coding DNA: TGTGCCAGCCGCGAGGGAGGAACCATATATTTT.

This clone was seen just once. The chain has TRBV7-8 and TRBJ2-1, with a possible D match to TRBD2 (6 bases). The germline CDR1 and CDR2 sequences are SGHVS and FQNEAQ. V was trimmed by 5 bases and J by 7 bases, leaving 15 bases between them. The CDR3 spans 14 residues. The CDR3 DNA is TGTGCCAGCAGCCCATGGAGCGGGCGGAATGAGCAGTTCTTC. Its translation is CASSPWSGRNEQFF.